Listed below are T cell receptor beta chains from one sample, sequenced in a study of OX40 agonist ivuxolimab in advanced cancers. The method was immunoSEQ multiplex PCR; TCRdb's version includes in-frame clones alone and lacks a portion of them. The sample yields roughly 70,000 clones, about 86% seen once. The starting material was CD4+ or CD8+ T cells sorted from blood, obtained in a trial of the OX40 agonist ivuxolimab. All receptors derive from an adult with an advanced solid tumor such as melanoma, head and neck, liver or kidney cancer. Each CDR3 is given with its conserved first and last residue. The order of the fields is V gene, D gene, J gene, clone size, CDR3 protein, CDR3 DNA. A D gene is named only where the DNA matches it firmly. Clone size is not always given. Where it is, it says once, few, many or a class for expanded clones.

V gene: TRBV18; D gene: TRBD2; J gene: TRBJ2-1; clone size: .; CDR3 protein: CASSPQTSGSRGYNEQFF; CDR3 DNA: TGTGCCAGCTCACCTCAGACTAGCGGGAGCCGGGGGTACAATGAGCAGTTCTTC
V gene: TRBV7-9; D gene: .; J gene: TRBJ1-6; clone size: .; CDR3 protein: CASSLAQAVVNSPLHF; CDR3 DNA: TGTGCCAGCAGCTTAGCGCAGGCAGTAGTTAATTCACCCCTCCACTTT
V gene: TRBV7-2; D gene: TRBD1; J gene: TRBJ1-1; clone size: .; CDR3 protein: CASSAQGAITEAFF; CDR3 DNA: TGTGCCAGCAGCGCACAGGGGGCAATCACTGAAGCTTTCTTT
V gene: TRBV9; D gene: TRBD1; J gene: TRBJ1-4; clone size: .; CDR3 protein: CASSVGATGTNEKLFF; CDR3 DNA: TGTGCCAGCAGCGTAGGCGCGACAGGGACTAATGAAAAACTGTTTTTT
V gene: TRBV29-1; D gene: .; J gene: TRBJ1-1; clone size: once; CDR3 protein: CSAGGGRETTEAFF; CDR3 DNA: TGCAGCGCCGGGGGGGGCAGGGAGACCACTGAAGCTTTCTTT
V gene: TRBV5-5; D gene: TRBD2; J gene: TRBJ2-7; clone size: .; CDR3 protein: CASSLPQTSGRDEQYF; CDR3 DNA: TGTGCCAGCAGCTTACCCCAGACTAGCGGGAGGGACGAGCAGTACTTC
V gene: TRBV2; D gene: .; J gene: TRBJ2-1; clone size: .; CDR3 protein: CASRPVGVEQFF; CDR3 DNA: TGTGCCAGCAGACCGGTGGGCGTTGAGCAGTTCTTC
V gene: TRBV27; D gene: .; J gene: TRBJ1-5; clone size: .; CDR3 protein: CATGTNFPQPQHF; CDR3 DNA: TGTGCCACGGGGACAAATTTTCCTCAGCCCCAGCATTTT
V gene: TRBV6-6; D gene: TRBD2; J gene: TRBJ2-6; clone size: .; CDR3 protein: CASSGGPGANVLTF; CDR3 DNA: TGTGCCTCCAGCGGGGGGCCTGGGGCCAACGTCCTGACTTTC
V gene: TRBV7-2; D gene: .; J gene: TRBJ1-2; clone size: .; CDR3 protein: CASSPRTDGYTF; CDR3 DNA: TGTGCCAGCAGCCCGAGGACGGATGGCTACACCTTC
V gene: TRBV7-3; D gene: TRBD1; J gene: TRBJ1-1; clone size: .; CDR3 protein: CASSLRPLGQGPTEAFF; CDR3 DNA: TGTGCCAGCAGCTTAAGGCCCCTGGGACAGGGGCCCACTGAAGCTTTCTTT
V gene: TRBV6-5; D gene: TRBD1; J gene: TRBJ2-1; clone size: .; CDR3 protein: CASSYSGQVDNEQFF; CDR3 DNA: TGTGCCAGCAGTTATTCGGGACAGGTTGACAATGAGCAGTTCTTC
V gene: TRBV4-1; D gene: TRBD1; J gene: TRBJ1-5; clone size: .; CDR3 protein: CASSQDLRGHQPQHF; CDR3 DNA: TGCGCCAGCAGCCAAGATCTGAGGGGGCATCAGCCCCAGCATTTT